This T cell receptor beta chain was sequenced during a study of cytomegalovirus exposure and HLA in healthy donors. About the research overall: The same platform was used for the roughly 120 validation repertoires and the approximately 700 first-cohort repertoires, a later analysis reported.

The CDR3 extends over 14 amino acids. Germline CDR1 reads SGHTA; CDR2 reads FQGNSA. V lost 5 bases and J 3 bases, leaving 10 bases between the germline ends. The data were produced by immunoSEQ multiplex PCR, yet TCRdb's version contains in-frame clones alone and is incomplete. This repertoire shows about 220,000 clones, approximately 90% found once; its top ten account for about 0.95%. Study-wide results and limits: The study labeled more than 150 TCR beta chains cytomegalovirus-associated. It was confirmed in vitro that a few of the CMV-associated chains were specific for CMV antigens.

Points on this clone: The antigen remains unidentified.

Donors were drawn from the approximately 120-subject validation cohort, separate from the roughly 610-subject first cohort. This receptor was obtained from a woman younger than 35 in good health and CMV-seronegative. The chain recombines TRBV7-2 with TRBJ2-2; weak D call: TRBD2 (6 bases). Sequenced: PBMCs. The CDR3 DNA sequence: TGTGCCAGCAGCGAGGACTACCACACCGGGGAGCTGTTTTTT. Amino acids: CASSEDYHTGELFF.